Following are 25 T cell receptor beta chains from one sample sequenced in a study of CD8 T cells in ankylosing spondylitis. MiXCR was run by TCRdb on the 5' RACE reads, yielding one entry per CDR3 protein. The sample holds some 30,000 distinct CDR3 sequences, 5.5% to 8% seen once. The sample was blood, either unsorted or a sorted T cell fraction (not recorded which). Receptors were obtained from a male donor with ankylosing spondylitis or in good health (not recorded which).

This clonotype has ten or more counts. This chain connects TRBV29-1 to TRBJ2-3; 10 positions agree with TRBD2. Germline CDR1 and CDR2: SQVTM and ANQGSEA. Trimming cost V 4 bases and J 2 bases; bases outside gene matches: 9. The CDR3 loop spans 16 amino acids. The CDR3 nucleotides read TGCAGCGTTGCGGGCCAGACTAGCGGGTTCACAGATACGCAGTATTTT. Encoded protein: CSVAGQTSGFTDTQYF.

This clonotype has a count of ten or more. The rearrangement links TRBV7-8 to TRBJ2-7; 7 bases map to TRBD1. This CDR3 has 14 amino acids. The ends lost 5 bases at V and 0 bases at J; junction bases unmatched: 4. The V gene's germline CDR1 is SGHVS and CDR2 FQNEAQ. The CDR3 DNA is TGTGCCAGCAGCGAAGGGGGCGACTCCTACGAGCAGTACTTC. Its protein product is CASSEGGDSYEQYF.

This chain links TRBV5-1 with TRBJ2-7, with D possibly being TRBD1 (5 bases). Germline V lookup: CDR1 SGHRS, CDR2 YFSETQ. V dropped 4 bases and J dropped 0 bases, with 20 bases sitting between them. CDR3 length equals 17 residues. In nucleotides, the CDR3 is TGCGCCAGCAGCCTGGGGCCACGACAGACCCCCTCCTACGAGCAGTACTTC. This codes for CASSLGPRQTPSYEQYF. Full variable domain (rest looked up from reference TRBV5-1 and TRBJ2-7): KAGVTQTPRYLIKTRGQQVTLSCSPISGHRSVSWYQQTPGQGLQFLFEYFSETQRNKGNFPGRFSGRQFSNSRSEMNVSTLELGDSALYLCASSLGPRQTPSYEQYFGPGTRLTVT.

This clonotype occurred many times. The genes are TRBV21-1 and TRBJ2-1; TRBD1 was called by the table and not checked on the DNA. TRBV21-1 is listed as a pseudogene. The CDR3 totals 15 residues. The DNA of the CDR3 is TGTGCCAGCAGCAAAGGACAGAGAGTCTACAATGAGCAGTTCTTC. Its protein product is CASSKGQRVYNEQFF.

This clonotype was recorded many times. The CDR3 loop is CASGGTGPYNEQFF. The DNA of the CDR3 is TGTGCCAGCGGGGGGACAGGGCCCTACAATGAGCAGTTCTTC. The chain recombines TRBV6-1 with TRBJ2-1; TRBD1 matches 9 bases. V was pared by 8 bases and J by 2 bases, with 4 bases of the junction left unmatched. Per the germline V gene, CDR1 is MNHNS and CDR2 is SASEGT. The CDR3 runs 14 residues.

This clonotype was picked up many times. The chain joins TRBV27 to TRBJ1-6, with unresolved D. V lost 8 bases and J lost 7, with 6 bases in between. CDR3 size: 11 residues. Per germline, CDR1 MNHEY and CDR2 SMNVEV (reference sequence). Here the CDR3 reads CASAGNSPLHF. In DNA form, the CDR3 reads TGTGCCAGCGCCGGCAATTCACCCCTCCACTTT.

In this sample, this clonotype turned up many times. The V call is TRBV5-5, the J call TRBJ2-3, with TRBD1 as a possible D gene (6 bases). The ends were cut back, 3 bases at V and 6 bases at J, with 17 bases in the middle. The CDR3 contains 15 residues. Germline CDR1 is SGHKS and CDR2 is YYEKEE (reference sequence). The CDR3 here is CASSSGHRGLDTQYF. CDR3 sequence (DNA): TGTGCCAGCAGCTCGGGACACCGAGGTTTGGATACGCAGTATTTT.

The rearrangement joins TRBV7-2 to TRBJ2-5, with TRBD2 matching 11 bases. The ends lost 5 bases at V and 5 bases at J; junction bases unmatched: 13. In germline, CDR1 is SGHTA, CDR2 FQGNSA. The CDR3 has 17 amino acids. CDR3 bases: TGTGCCAGCAGCCGTCCCATAGCGGGAGGGAGCATGGAGACCCAGTACTTC. Translation gives CASSRPIAGGSMETQYF.

The table lists this clonotype with many counts. The chain is built from TRBV10-3 and TRBJ1-6; 8 bases fit TRBD1. V trimming: 2 bases; J trimming: 10 bases; junction bases outside the gene matches: 4. The germline V gene encodes CDR1 ENHRY and CDR2 SYGVKD. The CDR3 extends over 14 amino acids. The CDR3 loop is CAISEQGAGSPLHF. CDR3 DNA sequence: TGTGCCATCAGTGAGCAGGGGGCAGGGTCACCCCTCCACTTT.

This clonotype was seen many times. J is TRBJ1-5 and V is TRBV10-3; TRBD1 aligns across 7 bases. In germline, CDR1 is ENHRY, CDR2 SYGVKD. J lost 2 bases, V lost 2 bases, and 3 bases had no gene match. The CDR3 spans 15 residues. The CDR3 protein is CAISETGQGNQPQHF. DNA for the CDR3: TGTGCCATCAGTGAGACTGGACAGGGCAATCAGCCCCAGCATTTT.

At least ten counts were recorded for this clonotype. The chain joins TRBV5-1 to TRBJ2-2, with 7 bases aligning to TRBD2. The CDR3 is 16 residues long. Germline loops: CDR1 SGHRS, CDR2 YFSETQ. The J segment lost 6 bases and the V segment lost 2 bases, leaving 10 bases of the junction unmatched. The CDR3 spells CASSFGVAGESGELFF. CDR3 nucleotide sequence: TGCGCCAGCAGCTTCGGGGTGGCGGGAGAATCCGGGGAGCTGTTTTTT.

In this sample, this clonotype turned up many times. The J gene is TRBJ2-5, the V gene TRBV24-1, with TRBD2 matching over 7 bases. V shed 3 bases, J shed 3 bases, and the junction held 6 bases outside the gene matches. Germline CDR1 is KGHDR and CDR2 is SFDVKD. This CDR3 is 15 amino acids long. For the CDR3, the DNA is TGTGCCACCAGTGATCCCGGGACTACAAAAGAGACCCAGTACTTC. Protein product: CATSDPGTTKETQYF.

This clonotype was recorded many times. The J gene is TRBJ2-7, the V gene TRBV19, with a possible D match to TRBD2 (6 bases). The CDR3 runs 12 residues. CDR1 LNHDA and CDR2 SQIVND come from the germline V gene (reference sequence). The V end lost 3 bases, the J end lost 6 bases, and 9 bases lay between the germline ends. This CDR3 is CASSIRESEQYF. For the CDR3, the DNA is TGTGCCAGTAGTATCCGGGAGAGCGAGCAGTACTTC.

This clonotype was picked up many times. The J gene is TRBJ2-2, the V gene TRBV20-1, with unresolved D. Germline V gene data show CDR1 as DFQATT and CDR2 as SNEGSKA (reference sequence). The CDR3 covers 13 residues. V gave up 5 bases and J gave up 4 bases, with 11 bases separating them. The CDR3 region is CSAPRTVTGELFF. The DNA for the CDR3 is TGCAGTGCTCCAAGGACGGTCACCGGGGAGCTGTTTTTT.

This clonotype has ten or more counts. The chain couples TRBV7-8 to TRBJ2-4; TRBD1 aligns across 7 bases. CDR1 and CDR2 (germline): SGHVS, FQNEAQ. This CDR3 is 15 amino acids long. Trimming removed 4 bases from V and 5 bases from J; junction bases left unmatched: 8. Written as DNA, the CDR3 is TGTGCCAGCAGCTCGAGACAGGGACAACAAAACATTCAGTACTTC. This codes for CASSSRQGQQNIQYF.

A few counts support this clonotype. The chain recombines TRBV27 with TRBJ2-1; no definite D call. The CDR3 sequence is 11 residues long. In germline, CDR1 is MNHEY, CDR2 SMNVEV (reference sequence). With 9 bases removed from V and 4 bases from J, the gap between germline ends came to 7 bases. As DNA, the CDR3 is TGTGCCAGTAGGGATTACAATGAGCAGTTCTTC. Translating gives CASRDYNEQFF.

This clonotype showed up many times. V usage is TRBV27 and J usage is TRBJ1-5; 8 nucleotides agree with TRBD1. After removal of 6 bases from V and 7 bases from J, the junction contained 8 bases not matched to a gene. Germline V gene data show CDR1 as MNHEY and CDR2 as SMNVEV (reference sequence). This CDR3 region has 14 residues. The CDR3 region has the DNA TGTGCCAGCAGCCGCGGACAGGGAGGCCAGCCCCAGCATTTT. Residues: CASSRGQGGQPQHF.

In this sample, this clonotype turned up many times. The rearrangement uses TRBV7-2 and TRBJ2-3; 7 bases align to TRBD2. This CDR3 contains 17 residues. CDR1 and CDR2 from the germline V gene are SGHTA and FQGNSA. With 0 bases clipped from V and 6 bases from J, the junction kept 12 bases outside the gene matches. CDR3 residues: CASSLAGFAGASDTQYF. The CDR3, as DNA: TGTGCCAGCAGCTTAGCGGGTTTTGCGGGAGCCTCTGATACGCAGTATTTT. Full variable domain (outside the CDR3, taken from reference TRBV7-2 and TRBJ2-3): GAGVSQSPSNKVTEKGKDVELRCDPISGHTALYWYRQSLGQGLEFLIYFQGNSAPDKSGLPSDRFSAERTGGSVSTLTIQRTQQEDSAVYLCASSLAGFAGASDTQYFGPGTRLTVL.

This clonotype was counted at least ten times. The rearrangement links TRBV5-1 to TRBJ2-7; weak D call: TRBD1 (5 bases). Germline V lookup: CDR1 SGHRS, CDR2 YFSETQ. Trimming took 4 bases from V and 0 from J, leaving 14 bases between them. The CDR3 contains 15 residues. CDR3 residues: CASSPGGAVSYEQYF. CDR3 nucleotide sequence: TGCGCCAGCAGCCCCGGTGGGGCTGTCTCCTACGAGCAGTACTTC.

Relative to its sample, this clonotype is medium-sized. The genes are TRBV24-1 and TRBJ2-1, with D perhaps TRBD2 (6 bases). V lost 5 bases and J lost 9, with 13 bases in between. This CDR3 has 13 residues. Germline CDR1 reads KGHDR; CDR2 reads SFDVKD. Here the CDR3 DNA reads TGTGCCACCAGTGTGGCGGGGAAGGGTGAGCAGTTCTTC. Its protein product is CATSVAGKGEQFF.

This clonotype was observed at least ten times. The chain carries TRBV9 and TRBJ2-2; 10 positions agree with TRBD2. In germline, CDR1 is SGDLS, CDR2 YYNGEE. Losses at the gene ends were 7 bases for V and 4 bases for J; bases not matched to a gene: 4. The CDR3 length is 14 residues. The chain's CDR3 is CASRTSGITGELFF. In DNA, the CDR3 is TGTGCCAGCCGGACTAGCGGAATCACCGGGGAGCTGTTTTTT. Drawing the rest from reference TRBV9 and TRBJ2-2, the complete variable domain is DSGVTQTPKHLITATGQRVTLRCSPRSGDLSVYWYQQSLDQGLQFLIQYYNGEERAKGNILERFSAQQFPDLHSELNLSSLELGDSALYFCASRTSGITGELFFGEGSRLTVL.

This clonotype was recorded only once. The chain links TRBV20-1 to TRBJ2-1; D gene unclear. CDR1 and CDR2 (germline): DFQATT, SNEGSKA (reference sequence). The CDR3 runs to 14 residues. Deletions cut 1 base from V and 12 bases from J, with 19 bases between. CDR3 in amino acids: CSARVPPAALSQFF. CDR3 DNA: TGCAGTGCTAGAGTGCCCCCGGCCGCCCTTTCGCAGTTCTTC.

This clonotype was recorded many times. The chain links TRBV2 to TRBJ1-3, with no clear D. CDR3 length equals 14 residues. Trimming cost V 3 bases and J 0 bases, with 6 bases left between them. CDR1 is SNHLY and CDR2 is FYNNEI in the germline V gene. As DNA, the CDR3 is TGTGCCAGCAGTGACAGGACCTCTGGAAACACCATATATTTT. This encodes CASSDRTSGNTIYF.

This clonotype is categorized as medium-sized. The rearrangement links TRBV10-3 to TRBJ1-5; 9 bases align to TRBD1. V lost 10 bases to trimming and J lost 3 bases; unmatched junction nucleotides: 10. Germline CDR1 and CDR2: ENHRY and SYGVKD. CDR3 length: 15 amino acids. CDR3 sequence: CATRDRELDNQPQHF. The CDR3 DNA follows: TGTGCCACCCGGGACAGGGAGTTAGACAATCAGCCCCAGCATTTT.

This clonotype was observed many times. This chain joins TRBV10-3 and TRBJ2-2; D possibly uses TRBD1 or TRBD2 (6 bases each). The CDR3 extends over 17 amino acids. Between the trimmed V and J ends, which lost 4 bases and 3 bases, there was a span of 18 bases. The germline CDR1 and CDR2 sequences are ENHRY and SYGVKD. The CDR3 DNA follows: TGTGCCATCAGTGGACCCCCCCTCGGGGGCGACACCGGGGAGCTGTTTTTT. It yields the protein CAISGPPLGGDTGELFF.